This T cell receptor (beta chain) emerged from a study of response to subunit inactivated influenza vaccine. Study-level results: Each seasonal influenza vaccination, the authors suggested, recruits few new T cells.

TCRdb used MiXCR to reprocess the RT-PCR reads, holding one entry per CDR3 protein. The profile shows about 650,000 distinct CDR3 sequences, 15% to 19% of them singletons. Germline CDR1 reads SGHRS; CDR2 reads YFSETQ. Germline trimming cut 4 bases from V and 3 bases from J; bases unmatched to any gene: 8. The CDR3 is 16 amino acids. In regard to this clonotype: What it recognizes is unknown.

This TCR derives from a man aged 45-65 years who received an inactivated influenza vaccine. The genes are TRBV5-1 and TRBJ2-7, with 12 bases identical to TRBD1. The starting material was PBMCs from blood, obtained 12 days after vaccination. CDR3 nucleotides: TGCGCCAGCAGCCCGGGGGGGACAGGGGGCATCTACGAGCAGTACTTC. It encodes CASSPGGTGGIYEQYF.